This T cell receptor beta chain was identified in a study of molecular identifiers for immune sequencing clone quantification. TCRdb recomputed calls from the PCR reads with MiXCR, one row per CDR3 protein. The table lists 550,000 to 750,000 distinct CDR3 sequences, approximately 20% of them singletons. This clonotype was detected only a few times. Trimming pared 2 bases from V and 4 bases from J, leaving 17 bases between. Germline-derived CDR1 and CDR2 are MNHNY and SVGAGI (reference sequence). The CDR3 is 16 residues long. This TCR derives from a human donor in good health. Some libraries in this study had Jurkat cell RNA spiked in. The sample was naive CD8+ T cells from blood, with Jurkat cell RNA spiked in. Subset reported: FACS-sorted CD8+CD4-CCR7+CD45RA+ naive T cells. The chain recombines TRBV6-6 with TRBJ1-2; D is ambiguous. CDR3 sequence reads: CASSYEGSPDGYGYTF. The CDR3 DNA reads TGTGCCAGCAGTTACGAGGGTTCCCCGGATGGCTATGGCTACACCTTC.